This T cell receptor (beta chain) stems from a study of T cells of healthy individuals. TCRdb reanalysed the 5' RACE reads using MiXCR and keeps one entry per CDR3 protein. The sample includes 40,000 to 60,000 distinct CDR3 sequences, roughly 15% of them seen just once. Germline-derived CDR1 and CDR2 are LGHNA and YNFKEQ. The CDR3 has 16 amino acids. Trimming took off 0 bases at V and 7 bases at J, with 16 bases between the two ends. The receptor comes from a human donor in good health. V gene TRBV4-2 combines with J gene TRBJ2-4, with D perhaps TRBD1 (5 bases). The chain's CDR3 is CASSQEKAGLTNIQYF. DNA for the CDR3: TGTGCCAGCAGCCAAGAAAAGGCAGGGCTGACGAACATTCAGTACTTC.